This passage covers 30 T cell receptor beta chains from one sample sequenced in a study of blood T cells in healthy people across ages. Together with a sample-barcoded 5' primer, a J-beta primer mix was included in a second PCR lasting about 7 to 11 cycles. TCRdb ran MiXCR on the 5' RACE reads and lists one entry per CDR3 protein. The repertoire consists of approximately 940,000 distinct CDR3 sequences, with around 46% occurring once and the leading ten covering 13%. The sequenced sample was blood. The receptors were sampled from a man aged 25 to 45 in good health.

This chain connects TRBV25-1 to TRBJ2-3; D is perhaps TRBD2 (6 bases). The V and J ends lost 6 bases and 3 bases respectively, with 25 bases between them. The CDR3 runs 18 residues. Germline loops: CDR1 MGHDK, CDR2 SYGVNS. CDR3 sequence: CASSMTRTALVGTDTQYF. CDR3 DNA sequence: TGTGCCAGCAGCATGACTAGGACCGCCCTTGTAGGGACAGATACGCAGTATTTT.

The chain combines TRBV3-1 with TRBJ1-4; 8 nucleotides agree with TRBD1. Germline V gene sequence: CDR1 LGHDT, CDR2 YNNKEL (reference sequence). The CDR3 length is 16 residues. J was trimmed by 0 bases and V by 5 bases; bases with no gene match: 5. The CDR3 nucleotides are TGTGCCAGCAGCTGGGACAGGCTTACAACTAATGAAAAACTGTTTTTT. Translation gives CASSWDRLTTNEKLFF.

This clonotype was observed a handful of times. The chain uses TRBV10-3 and TRBJ2-3; 8 positions match TRBD2. CDR3 size: 15 residues. V lost 7 bases, J lost 1 base, and 7 bases stayed unmatched. CDR1 and CDR2 (germline): ENHRY, SYGVKD. CDR3: CAINGPGGRTDTQYF. DNA of the CDR3: TGTGCCATCAATGGCCCGGGGGGGCGCACAGATACGCAGTATTTT.

This chain uses TRBV5-1 with TRBJ2-7; TRBD1 is a possible D gene (6 bases). This CDR3 region has 14 residues. V lost 0 bases and J lost 6, with 13 bases in between. Germline assignment: CDR1 SGHRS and CDR2 YFSETQ. The CDR3 spells CASSLGAGVFEQYF. The CDR3 coding sequence is TGCGCCAGCAGCTTGGGGGCAGGGGTCTTCGAGCAGTACTTC.

This clonotype came up a few times. The V and J genes are TRBV7-6 and TRBJ1-1, with 7 bases lining up with TRBD1. The CDR3 runs 16 residues. The junction had 8 bases not matched to a gene; V was cut back by 2 bases and J by 2 bases. Germline V gives CDR1 SGHVS, CDR2 FNYEAQ. The CDR3 spells CASSLTGDLINTEAFF. CDR3 in DNA: TGTGCCAGCAGCTTAACAGGGGACCTAATCAACACTGAAGCTTTCTTT. Full variable domain (outside the CDR3, taken from reference TRBV7-6 and TRBJ1-1): GAGVSQSPRYKVTKRGQDVALRCDPISGHVSLYWYRQALGQGPEFLTYFNYEAQQDKSGLPNDRFSAERPEGSISTLTIQRTEQRDSAMYRCASSLTGDLINTEAFFGQGTRLTVV.

A few counts support this clonotype. The chain recombines TRBV10-3 with TRBJ1-2; TRBD1 matches at 12 bases. Per the germline V gene, CDR1 is ENHRY and CDR2 is SYGVKD. J lost 8 bases, V lost 7 bases, and 8 bases had no gene match. CDR3 size: 14 residues. For the CDR3, the DNA is TGTGCCATCAATGTGGGACAGGGGGCGCAGGGCTACACCTTC. Amino acid sequence: CAINVGQGAQGYTF.

This clonotype was counted a few times. CDR3 region: CASSSFVGASPLHF. The CDR3 bases are TGTGCCAGCAGCTCCTTCGTAGGGGCTTCACCCCTCCACTTT. This chain joins TRBV7-2 and TRBJ1-6; the D gene is possibly TRBD1 (5 bases). V shed 4 bases and J shed 9 bases, with 13 bases lying between them. The germline gives CDR1 SGHTA, CDR2 FQGNSA. The CDR3 contains 14 residues.

The rearrangement joins TRBV12-3 or TRBV12-4 to TRBJ1-1; 8 positions agree with TRBD1. After removal of 3 bases from V and 5 bases from J, the junction contained 5 bases not matched to a gene. This CDR3 is built from 14 residues. The CDR3 bases are TGTGCCAGCAGTTTCGGCAGGGGGCCAACTGAAGCTTTCTTT. Residues: CASSFGRGPTEAFF.

This clonotype showed up many times. The chain recombines TRBV5-1 with TRBJ2-5; tentative D call: TRBD1 (5 bases). V lost 0 bases and J lost 3, with 12 bases in between. CDR3 length: 15 amino acids. Germline-derived CDR1 and CDR2 are SGHRS and YFSETQ. CDR3 loop: CASSLGLTDKETQYF. DNA for the CDR3: TGCGCCAGCAGCTTGGGGTTGACAGATAAAGAGACCCAGTACTTC.

The rearrangement links TRBV20-1 to TRBJ1-2; D perhaps matches TRBD1 (5 bases). Germline CDR1 DFQATT, CDR2 SNEGSKA (reference sequence). The CDR3 is made up of 11 amino acids. Trimming left V 3 bases short and J 8 bases short, with 10 bases between. The CDR3 coding sequence is TGCAGTGCTAGCCGGGACGCCGGCTACACCTTC. This gives the protein CSASRDAGYTF.

The genes are TRBV7-9 and TRBJ2-1; 8 nucleotides match TRBD2. Germline CDR1 SEHNR, CDR2 FQNEAQ (reference sequence). The CDR3 spans 16 residues. V was clipped by 4 bases and J by 3 bases; unmatched bases: 8. This chain's CDR3 is CASSSPERGLYNEQFF. DNA for the CDR3: TGTGCCAGCAGCTCCCCGGAGCGGGGGCTCTACAATGAGCAGTTCTTC. The complete variable domain, with remaining parts taken from reference TRBV7-9 and TRBJ2-1, reads DTGVSQNPRHKITKRGQNVTFRCDPISEHNRLYWYRQTLGQGPEFLTYFQNEAQLEKSRLLSDRFSAERPKGSFSTLEIQRTEQGDSAMYLCASSSPERGLYNEQFFGPGTRLTVL.

The chain carries TRBV4-1 and TRBJ2-1, with D perhaps matching TRBD2 (6 bases). The germline V gene encodes CDR1 MGHRA and CDR2 YSYEKL. The CDR3 spans 16 residues. The V and J ends lost 3 bases and 2 bases respectively, with 14 bases between them. The CDR3 loop reads CASSHQTGVPYNEQFF. The CDR3 bases are TGCGCCAGCAGCCATCAGACGGGGGTCCCCTACAATGAGCAGTTCTTC.

The V and J genes are TRBV30 and TRBJ1-1; 7 bases match TRBD1. Per the germline V gene, CDR1 is GTSNPN and CDR2 is SVGIG (reference sequence). The J segment lost 5 bases and the V segment lost 6 bases, leaving 6 bases of the junction unmatched. There are 12 residues in the CDR3. CDR3 residues: CACQGVWTEAFF. The CDR3 nucleotides are TGTGCCTGTCAGGGGGTTTGGACTGAAGCTTTCTTT. The full variable domain, with the rest looked up from reference TRBV30 and TRBJ1-1, is SQTIHQWPATLVQPVGSPLSLECTVEGTSNPNLYWYRQAAGRGLQLLFYSVGIGQISSEVPQNLSASRPQDRQFILSSKKLLLSDSGFYLCACQGVWTEAFFGQGTRLTVV.

The chain has TRBV7-2 and TRBJ2-5; 10 nucleotides agree with TRBD1. Germline-derived CDR1 and CDR2 are SGHTA and FQGNSA. CDR3 length: 16 amino acids. Trimming at V came to 5 bases and at J to 0 bases, leaving 6 bases not matched to a gene. CDR3 nucleotides: TGTGCCAGCAGCCTTGGACAGGGGGGGTACCAAGAGACCCAGTACTTC. Translating gives CASSLGQGGYQETQYF.

This sequence joins TRBV7-2 and TRBJ2-7; 11 bases agree with TRBD2. Unmatched junction bases numbered 9, after V lost 3 bases and J lost 2 bases. CDR1 is SGHTA, CDR2 FQGNSA, per germline. The CDR3 loop spans 17 amino acids. The CDR3, as DNA: TGTGCCAGCAGCTTTCCCGGACTAGCGGGCGCCACCTACGAGCAGTACTTC. This gives the protein CASSFPGLAGATYEQYF. Using reference TRBV7-2 and TRBJ2-7 for the parts outside the CDR3, the full variable domain is GAGVSQSPSNKVTEKGKDVELRCDPISGHTALYWYRQSLGQGLEFLIYFQGNSAPDKSGLPSDRFSAERTGGSVSTLTIQRTQQEDSAVYLCASSFPGLAGATYEQYFGPGTRLTVT.

Ten or more counts support this clonotype. V gene TRBV7-2 combines with J gene TRBJ1-5; possible D gene TRBD1, 6 bases. The CDR3 runs 15 residues. Deletions cut 4 bases from V and 5 bases from J, with 15 bases between. CDR1 and CDR2 (germline): SGHTA, FQGNSA. CDR3 in DNA: TGTGCCAGCAGCTCCCATTGGGGGCGCGATCAGCCCCAGCATTTT. This encodes CASSSHWGRDQPQHF.

J is TRBJ1-2 and V is TRBV12-3 or TRBV12-4; 10 bases fit TRBD1. This CDR3 comprises 15 residues. The ends lost 1 base at V and 4 bases at J; junction bases unmatched: 3. The CDR3 here is CASSLGRQGAYGYTF. The CDR3, as DNA: TGTGCCAGCAGTTTAGGTAGACAGGGGGCCTATGGCTACACCTTC.

CDR3 DNA: TGTGCCAGCAGTTTACAGGGTCCCTTCTACGAGCAGTACTTC. This encodes CASSLQGPFYEQYF. This chain joins TRBV27 and TRBJ2-7; a possible D gene is TRBD1 (5 bases). Germline V CDR1 and CDR2: MNHEY, SMNVEV (reference sequence). V lost 2 bases, J lost 3 bases, and 11 bases lay in between. There are 14 residues in the CDR3.

Only a few counts were recorded for this clonotype. The chain links TRBV11-2 to TRBJ1-1, with 7 nucleotides matching TRBD1. Trimming took 5 bases from V and 0 from J; bases not matched to a gene: 9. In germline, CDR1 is SGHAT, CDR2 FQNNGV. This CDR3 has 16 amino acids. The CDR3: CASSPRQGGLNTEAFF. The CDR3 DNA follows: TGTGCCAGCAGCCCGCGACAGGGAGGTTTGAACACTGAAGCTTTCTTT.

As DNA, the CDR3 is TGTGCCAGCAGCTTAGAAGGGACGCCTGTGGCACCCCTCCACTTT. This encodes CASSLEGTPVAPLHF. The chain links TRBV7-9 to TRBJ1-6, with D perhaps matching TRBD1 (5 bases). Trimming shortened V by 1 base and J by 11 bases, and 15 bases separated the two germline ends. From germline, CDR1 is SEHNR and CDR2 FQNEAQ (reference sequence). This CDR3 is built from 15 residues.

On this clonotype itself: Just one base apart from a much larger clone, this may be a read error. CDR3: CASSQDVASPYNEQFF. As DNA, the CDR3 is TGTGCCAGCAGCCAAGATGTGGCTAGTCCCTACAATGAGCAGTTCTTC. The chain couples TRBV4-2 to TRBJ2-1; D uncertain. The germline V gene encodes CDR1 LGHNA and CDR2 YNFKEQ. V was cut by 0 bases and J by 2 bases, with 11 bases left in between. The CDR3 runs to 16 residues.

A note on this clonotype: The germline gene is not matched at one end of the junction; a read error may be the cause. The chain joins TRBV5-1 to TRBJ2-5, with a possible D match to TRBD2 (5 bases). The CDR3 covers 15 residues. Germline V gives CDR1 SGHRS, CDR2 YFSETQ. This CDR3 is CAGSRDLSYQETQYF. As DNA, the CDR3 is TGCGCCGGCAGCCGGGATCTCTCGTACCAAGAGACCCAGTACTTC.

This clonotype came up a few times. The chain carries TRBV7-3 and TRBJ2-1; 13 bases are shared with TRBD2. CDR1 and CDR2 (germline): SGHTA, FQGTGA. Trimming took 2 bases from V and 5 from J; bases not matched to a gene: 6. CDR3 length: 17 residues. DNA of the CDR3: TGTGCCAGCAGCTTACTGTCGGGACTAGCGGGGAACAATGAGCAGTTCTTC. This gives the protein CASSLLSGLAGNNEQFF.

This clonotype was picked up a small number of times. The chain carries TRBV12-3 or TRBV12-4 and TRBJ1-2; D is ambiguous. With 6 bases removed from V and 6 bases from J, the gap between germline ends came to 17 bases. The CDR3 spans 14 residues. The CDR3 region has the DNA TGTGCCAGCAGCACTGGGGAATGGTCCGATGGCTACACCTTC. Encoded protein: CASSTGEWSDGYTF.

The chain carries TRBV7-9 and TRBJ2-6, with D possibly matching TRBD1 (5 bases). Germline V gene lookup returns CDR1 SEHNR and CDR2 FQNEAQ (reference sequence). V was trimmed by 0 bases and J by 0 bases, leaving 6 bases between them. The CDR3 length is 16 residues. CDR3 sequence reads: CASSLAQGSGANVLTF. For the CDR3, the DNA is TGTGCCAGCAGCTTAGCGCAGGGCTCTGGGGCCAACGTCCTGACTTTC.

This chain connects TRBV11-2 to TRBJ2-4; a weak D match, TRBD2 (5 bases). The DNA end is a closer match to TRBJ2-5, so the J assignment may be wrong. This CDR3 comprises 14 residues. CDR1 SGHAT and CDR2 FQNNGV come from the germline V gene. DNA of the CDR3: TGTGCCAGCAGCCCCCGTTCACGGGGTTTGACCCAGTACTTC. Its protein product is CASSPRSRGLTQYF.

This clonotype appeared once. Mismatch with germline at one junction end may stem from a read error. The gene calls are TRBV29-1 and TRBJ1-2, with 7 bases that match TRBD1. The CDR3 has 14 amino acids. Germline-derived CDR1 and CDR2 are SQVTM and ANQGSEA. The DNA of the CDR3 is TGCAGCGTTGAAGTAGCGGGCCAGGGGGGTGGCCACACCTTC. This encodes CSVEVAGQGGGHTF.

This clonotype came up many times. This sequence joins TRBV20-1 and TRBJ1-5, with D unresolved. The V gene lost 1 base and the J gene lost 0 bases, with 4 bases spanning the gap. CDR1 and CDR2 from the germline V gene are DFQATT and SNEGSKA (reference sequence). This CDR3 contains 13 residues. This chain's CDR3 is CSARGDSNQPQHF. CDR3 in DNA: TGCAGTGCTAGAGGTGATAGCAATCAGCCCCAGCATTTT.

This clonotype appeared a few times. Written as DNA, the CDR3 is TGTGCCAGCAGCATAGAACAGGGGTACGAGCAGTACTTC. Protein product: CASSIEQGYEQYF. This chain joins TRBV7-2 and TRBJ2-7, with TRBD1 matching 7 bases. This CDR3 comprises 13 residues. Germline values: CDR1 SGHTA, CDR2 FQGNSA. J gave up 4 bases and V 5 bases, and 5 bases lay outside the gene matches.

This clonotype has only a few counts. The V and J genes are TRBV20-1 and TRBJ2-3, with TRBD1 identical over 9 bases. Germline loops: CDR1 DFQATT, CDR2 SNEGSKA (reference sequence). This CDR3 spans 15 amino acids. V lost 3 bases and J lost 5; bases outside the gene matches: 9. The CDR3 loop reads CSARGTGKGLDTQYF. The CDR3 DNA is TGCAGTGCTAGGGGGACAGGGAAGGGGTTAGATACGCAGTATTTT.